The clone carrying this T cell receptor beta chain was seen a handful of times. The antigen is undetermined. This specimen belongs to a study of beta chain features in type 1 diabetes. Study-wide results and limits: There was a moderate but significant shortening of TCRB CDR3s in all four CD4+ subsets of Type 1 diabetes patients.

The V end was cut by 3 bases, the J end by 3 bases, with 12 bases between. Germline CDR1 KGHSH, CDR2 LQKENI. This CDR3 region has 14 residues. The authors reverse transcribed all of the isolated RNA, so sequencing captured expressed TCRB transcripts. Some clones are missing from TCRdb's copy, which holds only in-frame ones; the method was immunoSEQ multiplex PCR. The table records approximately 260,000 clones, roughly 24% of them present only once. Input material: naive CD4+ T cells from blood. The receptor was isolated from a woman between 25 and 40 years old with type 1 diabetes. The chain couples TRBV18 to TRBJ2-7, with D tentatively TRBD1 (6 bases). The DNA for the CDR3 is TGTGCCAGCTCACCTAGGGGACATGTCTACGAGCAGTACTTC. This sequence encodes CASSPRGHVYEQYF.